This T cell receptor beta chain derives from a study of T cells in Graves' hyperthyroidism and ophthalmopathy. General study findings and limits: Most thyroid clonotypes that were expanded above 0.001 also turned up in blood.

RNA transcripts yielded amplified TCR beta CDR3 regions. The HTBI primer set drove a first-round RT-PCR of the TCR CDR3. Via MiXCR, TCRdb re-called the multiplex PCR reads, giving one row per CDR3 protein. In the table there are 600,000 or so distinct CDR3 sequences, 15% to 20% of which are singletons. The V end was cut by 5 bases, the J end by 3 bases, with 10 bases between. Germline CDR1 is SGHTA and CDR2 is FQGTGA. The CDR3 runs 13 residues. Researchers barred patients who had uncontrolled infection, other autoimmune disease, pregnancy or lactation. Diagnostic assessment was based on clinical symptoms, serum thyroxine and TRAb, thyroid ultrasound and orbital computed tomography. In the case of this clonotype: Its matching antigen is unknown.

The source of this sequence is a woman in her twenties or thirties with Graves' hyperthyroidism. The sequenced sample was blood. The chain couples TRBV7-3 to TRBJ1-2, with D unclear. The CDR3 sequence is CASSAGNYYGYTF. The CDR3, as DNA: TGTGCCAGCAGCGCGGGGAATTACTATGGCTACACCTTC.